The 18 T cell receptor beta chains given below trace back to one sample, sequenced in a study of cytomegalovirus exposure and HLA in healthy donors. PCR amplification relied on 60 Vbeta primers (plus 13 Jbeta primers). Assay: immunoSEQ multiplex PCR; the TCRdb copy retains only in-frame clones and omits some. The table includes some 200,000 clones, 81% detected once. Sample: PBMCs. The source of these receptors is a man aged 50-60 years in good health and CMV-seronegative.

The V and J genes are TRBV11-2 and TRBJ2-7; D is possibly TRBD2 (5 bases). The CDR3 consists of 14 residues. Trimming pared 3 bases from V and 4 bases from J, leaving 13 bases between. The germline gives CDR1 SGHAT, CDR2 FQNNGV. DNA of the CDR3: TGTGCCAGCAGCTTGCGAGGTGGGAGTTACGAGCAGTACTTC. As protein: CASSLRGGSYEQYF.

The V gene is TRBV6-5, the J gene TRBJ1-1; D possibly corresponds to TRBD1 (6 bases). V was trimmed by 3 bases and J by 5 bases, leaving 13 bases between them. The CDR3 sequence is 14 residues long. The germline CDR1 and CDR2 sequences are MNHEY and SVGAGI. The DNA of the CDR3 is TGTGCCAGCAGTTATAGCCAGGGGATAACTGAAGCTTTCTTT. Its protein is CASSYSQGITEAFF.

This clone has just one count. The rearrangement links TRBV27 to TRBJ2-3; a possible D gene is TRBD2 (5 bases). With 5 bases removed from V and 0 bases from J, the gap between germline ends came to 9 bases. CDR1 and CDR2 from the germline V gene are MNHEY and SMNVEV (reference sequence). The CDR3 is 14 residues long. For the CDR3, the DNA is TGTGCCAGCAGTAGAGGGCCTAGCACAGATACGCAGTATTTT. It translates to CASSRGPSTDTQYF.

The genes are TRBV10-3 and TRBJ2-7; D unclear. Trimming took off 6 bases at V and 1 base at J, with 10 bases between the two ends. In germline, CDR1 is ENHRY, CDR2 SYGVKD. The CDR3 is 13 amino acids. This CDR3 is CAIRVETSYEQYF. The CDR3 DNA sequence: TGTGCCATCAGGGTCGAGACATCCTACGAGCAGTACTTC.

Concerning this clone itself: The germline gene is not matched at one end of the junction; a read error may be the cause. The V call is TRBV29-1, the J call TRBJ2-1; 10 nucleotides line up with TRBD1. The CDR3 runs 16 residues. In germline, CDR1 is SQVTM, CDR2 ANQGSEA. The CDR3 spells CSAEGGTGVSYNEQFF. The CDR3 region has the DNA TGCAGCGCTGAAGGTGGGACAGGGGTCTCGTACAATGAGCAGTTCTTC.

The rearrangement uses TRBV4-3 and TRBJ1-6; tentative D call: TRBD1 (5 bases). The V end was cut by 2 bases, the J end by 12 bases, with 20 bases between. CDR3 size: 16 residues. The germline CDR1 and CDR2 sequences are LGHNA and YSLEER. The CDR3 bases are TGCGCCAGCAGCCAAAGACGAGGCAGGGCGGTAGTACCCCTCCACTTT. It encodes CASSQRRGRAVVPLHF.

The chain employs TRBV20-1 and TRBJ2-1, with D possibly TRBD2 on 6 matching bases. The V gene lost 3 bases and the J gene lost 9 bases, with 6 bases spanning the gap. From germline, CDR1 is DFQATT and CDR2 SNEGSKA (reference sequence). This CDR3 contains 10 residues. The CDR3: CSASGGEQFF. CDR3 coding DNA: TGCAGTGCTAGCGGGGGTGAGCAGTTCTTC.

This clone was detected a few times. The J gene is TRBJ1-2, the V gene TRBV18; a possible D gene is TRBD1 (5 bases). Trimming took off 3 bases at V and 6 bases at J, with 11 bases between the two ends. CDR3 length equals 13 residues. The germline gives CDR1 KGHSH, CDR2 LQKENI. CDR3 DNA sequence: TGTGCCAGCTCACCGCAAGGGGCGCATGGCTACACCTTC. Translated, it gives CASSPQGAHGYTF.

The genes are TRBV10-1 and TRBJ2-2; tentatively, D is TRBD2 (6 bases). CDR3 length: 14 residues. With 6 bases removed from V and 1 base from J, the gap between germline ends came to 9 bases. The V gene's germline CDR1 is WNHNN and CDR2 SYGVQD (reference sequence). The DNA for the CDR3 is TGCGCCAGCAGGGGACTTTTGAACACCGGGGAGCTGTTTTTT. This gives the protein CASRGLLNTGELFF.

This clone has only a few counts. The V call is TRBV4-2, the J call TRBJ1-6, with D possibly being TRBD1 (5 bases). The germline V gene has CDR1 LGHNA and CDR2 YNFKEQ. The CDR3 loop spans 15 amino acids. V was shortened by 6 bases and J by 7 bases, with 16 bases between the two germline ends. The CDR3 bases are TGTGCCAGCAGGGATCCAGGGCAATCAAATTCACCCCTCCACTTT. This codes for CASRDPGQSNSPLHF.

This chain's CDR3 is CAWRRAGGRYEQYF. The CDR3 DNA reads as TGTGCCTGGAGACGGGCGGGGGGGAGGTACGAGCAGTACTTC. The chain combines TRBV30 with TRBJ2-7; 9 bases align to TRBD2. The ends lost 3 bases at V and 4 bases at J; junction bases unmatched: 7. CDR1 is GTSNPN, CDR2 SVGIG, per germline (reference sequence). This CDR3 region has 14 residues. The full variable domain, in which reference TRBV30 and TRBJ2-7 provide the parts outside the CDR3, is SQTIHQWPATLVQPVGSPLSLECTVEGTSNPNLYWYRQAAGRGLQLLFYSVGIGQISSEVPQNLSASRPQDRQFILSSKKLLLSDSGFYLCAWRRAGGRYEQYFGPGTRLTVT.

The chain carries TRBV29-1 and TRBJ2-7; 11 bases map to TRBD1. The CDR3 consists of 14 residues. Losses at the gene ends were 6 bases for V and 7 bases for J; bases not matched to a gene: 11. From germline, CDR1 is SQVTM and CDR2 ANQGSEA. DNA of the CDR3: TGCAGCGTGGACCCGGGACAGGGGGGGCGAGAGCAGTACTTC. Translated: CSVDPGQGGREQYF.

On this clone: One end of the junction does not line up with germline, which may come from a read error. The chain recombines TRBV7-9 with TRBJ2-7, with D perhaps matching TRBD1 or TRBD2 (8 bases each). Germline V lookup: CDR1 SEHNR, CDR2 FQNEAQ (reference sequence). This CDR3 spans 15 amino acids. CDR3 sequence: CSSSLAGQAFVEQYF. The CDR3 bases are TGTTCCAGCAGCTTAGCGGGACAGGCCTTCGTGGAGCAGTACTTC.

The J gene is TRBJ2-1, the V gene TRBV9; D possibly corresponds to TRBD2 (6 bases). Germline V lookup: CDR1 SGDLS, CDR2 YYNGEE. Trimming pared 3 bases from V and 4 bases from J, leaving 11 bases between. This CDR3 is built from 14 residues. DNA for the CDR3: TGTGCCAGCAGCGCCGGGGGTGGGTACAATGAGCAGTTCTTC. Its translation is CASSAGGGYNEQFF.

In nucleotides, the CDR3 is TGCGCCAGCGGATCTGACGGGTACAATGAGCAGTTCTTC. Encoded protein: CASGSDGYNEQFF. The rearrangement links TRBV5-1 to TRBJ2-1; D not certain. The CDR3 is 13 amino acids. V lost 7 bases and J lost 4, with 12 bases in between. Germline V CDR1 and CDR2: SGHRS, YFSETQ.

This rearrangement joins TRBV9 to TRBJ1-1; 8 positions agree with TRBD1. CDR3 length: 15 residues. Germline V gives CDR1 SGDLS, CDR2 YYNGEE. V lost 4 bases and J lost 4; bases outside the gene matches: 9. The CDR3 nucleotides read TGTGCCAGCAGCCTACCCGGACAGGGCAGCACTGAAGCTTTCTTT. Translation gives CASSLPGQGSTEAFF.

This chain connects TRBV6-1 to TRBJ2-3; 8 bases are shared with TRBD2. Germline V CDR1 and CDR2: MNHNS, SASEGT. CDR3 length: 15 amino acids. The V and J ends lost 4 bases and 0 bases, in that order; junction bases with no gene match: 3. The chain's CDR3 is CASSVSGSSTDTQYF. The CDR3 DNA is TGTGCCAGCAGTGTGAGCGGGAGTAGCACAGATACGCAGTATTTT.

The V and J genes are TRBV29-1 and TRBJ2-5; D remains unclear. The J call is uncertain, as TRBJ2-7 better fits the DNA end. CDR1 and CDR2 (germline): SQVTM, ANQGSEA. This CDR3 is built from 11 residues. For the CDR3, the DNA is TGCAGCGTACTTCTAGCCTACGAGCAGTACTTC. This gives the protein CSVLLAYEQYF.